This is a list of T cell receptor beta chains from one sample in a study of T cells in Graves' hyperthyroidism and ophthalmopathy. MiXCR, run by TCRdb on the multiplex PCR reads, gives a single entry per CDR3 protein. The data hold around 340,000 distinct CDR3 sequences, with roughly 20% observed a single time. Input material: blood. Receptors originate from a woman aged 45-59 years with Graves' hyperthyroidism. CDR3s include the opening cysteine and the closing phenylalanine or tryptophan. Fields, in order: D gene, J gene, V gene, clone size, CDR3 protein, CDR3 DNA. The D gene is left open where the match is weak. Only part of the rows carry a size: once, few, many, or a class if the clone is expanded.

>-|TRBJ1-1|TRBV3-1|many
CASSQLQGGTEAFF
TGTGCCAGCAGCCAGTTACAGGGAGGAACTGAAGCTTTCTTT
>TRBD2|TRBJ2-7|TRBV10-3|-
CAISDGTRGYEQYF
TGTGCCATCAGTGATGGGACTAGAGGCTACGAGCAGTACTTC
>TRBD1|TRBJ2-7|TRBV19|many
CASSSRPPGQGVYEQYF
TGTGCCAGTAGTAGCCGACCACCGGGACAGGGAGTCTACGAGCAGTACTTC
>-|TRBJ2-7|TRBV28|few
CASSLPPPLGKQYF
TGTGCCAGCAGTTTACCCCCCCCTCTCGGTAAGCAGTACTTC
>TRBD2|TRBJ2-5|TRBV12-5|many
CASGSTSTSGSGETQYF
TGTGCTAGTGGTTCGACATCGACTAGCGGGAGCGGCGAGACCCAGTACTTC
>-|TRBJ1-1|TRBV28|-
CASSSGIDTEAFF
TGTGCCAGCAGTTCAGGGATAGACACTGAAGCTTTCTTT
>-|TRBJ1-2|TRBV6-1|-
CASSLGRTVNYGYTF
TGTGCCAGCAGCTTGGGACGGACCGTTAACTATGGCTACACCTTC
>TRBD1|TRBJ1-2|TRBV9|-
CASSVPGTATDGYTF
TGTGCCAGCAGCGTACCCGGGACAGCCACCGATGGCTACACCTTC
>TRBD1|TRBJ1-4|TRBV11-1|few
CASSKDRVDEKLFF
TGTGCCAGCAGCAAGGACAGGGTTGATGAAAAACTGTTTTTT
>-|TRBJ2-4|TRBV12-3/TRBV12-4|many
CASSQASKNIQYF
TGTGCCAGCAGTCAGGCCTCGAAAAACATTCAGTACTTC
>TRBD2|TRBJ2-7|TRBV7-2|few
CASSLGFRVTSGSSYEQYF
TGTGCCAGCAGCTTAGGGTTCCGGGTCACTAGCGGGAGCTCCTACGAGCAGTACTTC
>-|TRBJ2-3|TRBV7-9|-
CASSLGGRPGDTQYF
TGTGCCAGCAGCTTAGGGGGGAGGCCGGGAGATACGCAGTATTTT
>TRBD1|TRBJ2-1|TRBV28|many
CASSLGFDGTGRHNEQFF
TGTGCCAGCAGTTTAGGATTTGACGGGACAGGGCGGCACAATGAGCAGTTCTTC
>-|TRBJ2-4|TRBV6-1|many
CASSELGIQYF
TGTGCCAGCAGTGAACTAGGCATTCAGTACTTC
>-|TRBJ1-1|TRBV6-1|many
CASSERGGTEAFF
TGTGCCAGCAGTGAAAGAGGTGGAACTGAAGCTTTCTTT
>TRBD2|TRBJ2-3|TRBV29-1|-
CSVEGGLAGTDTQYF
TGCAGCGTTGAAGGGGGACTAGCGGGGACAGATACGCAGTATTTT
>-|TRBJ2-5|TRBV5-6|-
CASSLSSRETQYF
TGTGCCAGCAGCTTGAGTTCTAGGGAGACCCAGTACTTC
>-|TRBJ2-3|TRBV19|few
CASSTDSTDTQYF
TGTGCCAGTAGTACGGACAGCACAGATACGCAGTATTTT
>-|TRBJ1-3|TRBV30|-
CAWSSTLNSGNTIYF
TGTGCCTGGAGTAGTACTTTGAACTCTGGAAACACCATATATTTT
>TRBD2|TRBJ2-1|TRBV12-3/TRBV12-4|-
CASIHRRGGINEQFF
TGTGCCAGCATCCACCGGCGGGGGGGCATAAATGAGCAGTTCTTC
>-|TRBJ1-1|TRBV6-5|-
CASSYRREAFF
TGTGCCAGCAGTTACAGGCGTGAGGCTTTCTTT
>-|TRBJ2-5|TRBV2|many
CASQPAYAETQYF
TGTGCCAGCCAACCCGCTTATGCGGAGACCCAGTACTTC
>-|TRBJ1-1|TRBV15|few
CATSRPPGQGGTEAFF
TGTGCCACCAGCAGACCTCCCGGCCAAGGGGGCACTGAAGCTTTCTTT
>-|TRBJ1-1|TRBV28|-
CASSLFWTRTDQNTEAFF
TGTGCCAGCAGTTTATTTTGGACAAGGACAGACCAAAACACTGAAGCTTTCTTT
>-|TRBJ2-2|TRBV6-1|few
CASSEQVLANTGELFF
TGTGCCAGCAGTGAACAGGTCCTCGCGAACACCGGGGAGCTGTTTTTT
>-|TRBJ2-2|TRBV20-1|once
CSARVGDRLANTGELFF
TGCAGTGCTAGAGTAGGGGATCGGCTAGCTAACACCGGGGAGCTGTTTTTT
>-|TRBJ1-2|TRBV6-5|once
CASSSNSANYGCTF
TGTGCCAGCAGTTCCAACTCTGCTAACTATGGCTGCACCTTC
>-|TRBJ1-3|TRBV4-1|-
CASSQGRTSSGNTIYF
TGCGCCAGCAGCCAGGGTAGGACCAGCTCTGGAAACACCATATATTTT
>-|TRBJ2-1|TRBV30|many
CASSLGEQFF
TGTGCCAGTTCCCTGGGTGAGCAGTTCTTC
>TRBD1|TRBJ1-4|TRBV7-9|-
CASSSGQSNEKLFF
TGTGCCAGCAGCTCGGGACAGTCCAATGAAAAACTGTTTTTT
>TRBD1|TRBJ2-5|TRBV20-1|many
CSAEPTDRGTQETQYF
TGCAGTGCCGAACCTACCGACAGGGGTACCCAAGAGACCCAGTACTTC
>-|TRBJ2-2|TRBV2|-
CASSERGAGERTGELFF
TGTGCCAGCAGTGAACGGGGGGCAGGGGAGCGCACCGGGGAGCTGTTTTTT
>-|TRBJ2-7|TRBV11-2|few
CASSFSSGLYEQYF
TGTGCCAGCAGCTTTTCGTCAGGACTCTACGAGCAGTACTTC
>TRBD2|TRBJ2-3|TRBV6-2/TRBV6-3|-
CASSPPTSGRSDTQYF
TGTGCCAGCAGTCCCCCAACTAGCGGGAGATCAGATACGCAGTATTTT
>-|TRBJ1-1|TRBV6-1|few
CASSRVENTEAFF
TGTGCCAGCAGCAGGGTGGAGAACACTGAAGCTTTCTTT
>-|TRBJ1-6|TRBV12-3/TRBV12-4|-
CASSLRSEYSPLHF
TGTGCCAGCAGTCTTAGGTCCGAATATTCACCCCTCCACTTT
>TRBD2|TRBJ2-3|TRBV28|few
CASSLSGLAGTDTQYF
TGTGCCAGCAGTTTATCCGGACTAGCGGGCACAGATACGCAGTATTTT
>-|TRBJ2-3|TRBV19|-
CASSIGRGHTDTQYF
TGTGCCAGTAGTATCGGGCGGGGACACACAGATACGCAGTATTTT
>-|TRBJ2-3|TRBV6-1|once
CASSEASGYSNQPQYF
TGTGCCAGCAGTGAAGCCTCAGGGTATAGCAATCAGCCCCAGTATTTT
>-|TRBJ2-1|TRBV11-1|many
CASSFTGNEQFF
TGTGCCAGCAGCTTTACGGGGAATGAGCAGTTCTTC
>-|TRBJ1-1|TRBV18|few
CASSPMVGAHTEAFF
TGTGCCAGCTCACCGATGGTGGGGGCGCACACAGAAGCTTTCTTT
>TRBD1|TRBJ1-2|TRBV7-9|few
CASSLVNRGSGYTF
TGTGCCAGCAGCTTAGTGAACAGGGGGTCCGGCTACACCTTC
>TRBD1|TRBJ1-2|TRBV12-3/TRBV12-4|-
CASSLEQGINYGYTF
TGTGCCAGCAGTTTAGAACAGGGGATTAACTATGGCTACACCTTC
>-|TRBJ1-1|TRBV20-1|many
CSAISSRGTRYTEAFF
TGCAGTGCTATTTCCTCCAGGGGAACAAGGTACACTGAAGCTTTCTTT
>-|TRBJ2-1|TRBV24-1|-
CATSDLAAGQNPHEQFF
TGTGCCACCAGTGACCTAGCCGCAGGGCAGAACCCTCATGAGCAGTTCTTC
>-|TRBJ2-3|TRBV4-2|-
CASSPSVDLRGDTQYF
TGTGCCAGCAGCCCAAGTGTGGACTTGCGGGGAGATACGCAGTATTTT
>TRBD1|TRBJ2-2|TRBV30|many
CAWDRGQIYTGELFF
TGTGCCTGGGACAGGGGGCAGATTTACACCGGGGAGCTGTTTTTT
>TRBD1|TRBJ2-7|TRBV27|-
CASTPGGLTNEQYF
TGTGCCAGCACCCCAGGGGGCCTGACCAACGAGCAGTACTTC
>-|TRBJ2-5|TRBV3-1|many
CASSQEGTVGETQYF
TGTGCCAGCAGCCAAGAAGGAACAGTGGGGGAGACCCAGTACTTC
>TRBD2|TRBJ2-3|TRBV5-1|-
CASSLYLAANGDTQYF
TGCGCCAGCAGCTTGTACCTAGCGGCGAACGGAGATACGCAGTATTTT
>-|TRBJ2-5|TRBV19|-
CASSMEGETQYF
TGTGCCAGTAGTATGGAGGGGGAGACCCAGTACTTC
>TRBD1|TRBJ2-2|TRBV25-1|-
CATQKQGPEWGELFF
TGTGCCACCCAAAAACAGGGGCCCGAGTGGGGGGAGCTGTTTTTT
>-|TRBJ1-6|TRBV30|-
CAWRDESSYNSPLHF
TGTGCCTGGAGGGATGAAAGCTCCTATAATTCACCCCTCCACTTT
>-|TRBJ2-2|TRBV4-1|-
CASSQEQWPGELFF
TGCGCCAGCAGCCAAGAACAGTGGCCGGGGGAGCTGTTTTTT
>-|TRBJ2-1|TRBV6-1|-
CASSELGPLADEQFF
TGTGCCAGCAGTGAATTGGGTCCCTTAGCAGATGAGCAGTTCTTC
>TRBD2|TRBJ2-1|TRBV28|-
CASSTGGQNEQFF
TGTGCCAGCAGTACGGGAGGGCAGAATGAGCAGTTCTTC